This is a list of T cell receptor beta chains from one sample in a study of response to subunit inactivated influenza vaccine. TCRdb reprocessed the RT-PCR reads with MiXCR, giving one entry per CDR3 protein. This sample carries about 650,000 distinct CDR3 sequences, approximately 14% of them seen once, and the ten largest clones take 11%. Source: PBMCs from blood, taken 11 to 12 days after vaccination. Receptors were obtained from a man aged 45-65 years who received an inactivated influenza vaccine. Both conserved end residues are part of each CDR3. D genes are given only for firm matches. Where a row states a size, it is once, few, many or the class of an expanded clone; other rows omit it.

clone_size: .
j_call: TRBJ2-1
v_call: TRBV7-8
d_call: TRBD2
cdr3_aa: CASRLTSGGNNEQFF
cdr3_nt: TGTGCCAGCAGGCTGACTAGCGGGGGGAACAATGAGCAGTTCTTC

clone_size: .
j_call: TRBJ2-3
v_call: TRBV6-1
d_call: .
cdr3_aa: CAGDGGGTDTQYF
cdr3_nt: TGTGCCGGCGACGGGGGAGGCACAGATACGCAGTATTTT

clone_size: few
j_call: TRBJ2-3
v_call: TRBV15
d_call: TRBD1
cdr3_aa: CATSRGQAADTQYF
cdr3_nt: TGTGCCACCAGCAGGGGACAGGCAGCAGATACGCAGTATTTT

clone_size: few
j_call: TRBJ1-5
v_call: TRBV29-1
d_call: .
cdr3_aa: CSVEDGDSNQPQHF
cdr3_nt: TGCAGCGTTGAAGATGGGGACAGCAATCAGCCCCAGCATTTT

clone_size: few
j_call: TRBJ2-7
v_call: TRBV9
d_call: TRBD1
cdr3_aa: CASSDSGGASQEQYF
cdr3_nt: TGTGCCAGCAGCGACTCAGGGGGCGCTTCTCAAGAGCAGTACTTC

clone_size: .
j_call: TRBJ2-7
v_call: TRBV7-2
d_call: TRBD2
cdr3_aa: CASSWGGSGAYEQYF
cdr3_nt: TGTGCCAGCAGCTGGGGAGGGTCGGGGGCCTACGAGCAGTACTTC

clone_size: few
j_call: TRBJ2-3
v_call: TRBV4-1
d_call: TRBD2
cdr3_aa: CASSQGPRGGGGWNTQYF
cdr3_nt: TGCGCCAGCAGCCAAGGCCCTCGCGGGGGGGGAGGATGGAATACGCAGTATTTT

clone_size: .
j_call: TRBJ2-2
v_call: TRBV4-3
d_call: .
cdr3_aa: CASSQFTENTGELFF
cdr3_nt: TGCGCCAGCAGCCAGTTCACAGAGAACACCGGGGAGCTGTTTTTT

clone_size: few
j_call: TRBJ2-1
v_call: TRBV9
d_call: TRBD2
cdr3_aa: CASSVASGTPNEQFF
cdr3_nt: TGTGCCAGCAGCGTGGCTAGCGGGACACCTAATGAGCAGTTCTTC

clone_size: .
j_call: TRBJ2-3
v_call: TRBV6-1
d_call: TRBD2
cdr3_aa: CASRLGLAETSTDTQYF
cdr3_nt: TGTGCCAGCAGACTGGGACTAGCAGAAACTAGCACAGATACGCAGTATTTT

clone_size: .
j_call: TRBJ2-1
v_call: TRBV7-9
d_call: TRBD2
cdr3_aa: CASSPLPQRDSYNEQFF
cdr3_nt: TGTGCCAGCAGCCCCCTACCCCAGCGGGACTCCTACAATGAGCAGTTCTTC

clone_size: few
j_call: TRBJ1-2
v_call: TRBV5-1
d_call: TRBD1
cdr3_aa: CASSPGQGAINYGYTF
cdr3_nt: TGCGCCAGCAGCCCGGGACAGGGCGCCATTAACTATGGCTACACCTTC

clone_size: .
j_call: TRBJ1-1
v_call: TRBV2
d_call: .
cdr3_aa: CASKVVRDTEAFF
cdr3_nt: TGTGCCAGCAAAGTTGTTAGGGACACTGAAGCTTTCTTT

clone_size: few
j_call: TRBJ1-3
v_call: TRBV28
d_call: TRBD1
cdr3_aa: CASREQGAPGNTIYF
cdr3_nt: TGTGCCAGCAGGGAACAGGGGGCGCCCGGAAACACCATATATTTT

clone_size: few
j_call: TRBJ1-6
v_call: TRBV6-2/TRBV6-3
d_call: .
cdr3_aa: CASSRRQNNSPLHF
cdr3_nt: TGTGCCAGCAGCCGAAGACAGAATAATTCACCCCTCCACTTT

clone_size: few
j_call: TRBJ2-3
v_call: TRBV20-1
d_call: .
cdr3_aa: CSAGRLALDTQYF
cdr3_nt: TGCAGTGCTGGGAGACTGGCCCTCGATACGCAGTATTTT

clone_size: .
j_call: TRBJ1-2
v_call: TRBV4-3
d_call: .
cdr3_aa: CASSQDWTVGGYTF
cdr3_nt: TGCGCCAGCAGCCAAGATTGGACAGTAGGTGGCTACACCTTC

clone_size: few
j_call: TRBJ1-1
v_call: TRBV7-2
d_call: .
cdr3_aa: CASSSDRSNTEAFF
cdr3_nt: TGTGCCAGCAGCTCCGACAGGTCGAACACTGAAGCTTTCTTT

clone_size: .
j_call: TRBJ2-3
v_call: TRBV29-1
d_call: TRBD2
cdr3_aa: CSVEDWGLAGGPTATDTQYF
cdr3_nt: TGCAGCGTTGAAGATTGGGGACTAGCGGGAGGGCCAACGGCAACAGATACGCAGTATTTT

clone_size: few
j_call: TRBJ2-7
v_call: TRBV29-1
d_call: .
cdr3_aa: CSVGGFLRGPSYEQYF
cdr3_nt: TGCAGCGTTGGGGGGTTTTTGCGGGGGCCCTCCTACGAGCAGTACTTC

clone_size: many
j_call: TRBJ2-3
v_call: TRBV20-1
d_call: TRBD2
cdr3_aa: CSARKSGTTDTQYF
cdr3_nt: TGCAGTGCTAGAAAATCCGGGACTACGGATACGCAGTATTTT

clone_size: few
j_call: TRBJ2-7
v_call: TRBV15
d_call: .
cdr3_aa: CATSRDKGITYEQYF
cdr3_nt: TGTGCCACCAGCAGAGATAAGGGCATTACCTACGAGCAGTACTTC

clone_size: .
j_call: TRBJ1-4
v_call: TRBV12-3/TRBV12-4
d_call: .
cdr3_aa: CASTPFGGRGANEKLFF
cdr3_nt: TGTGCCAGCACCCCTTTTGGGGGGCGCGGGGCTAATGAAAAACTGTTTTTT

clone_size: few
j_call: TRBJ2-3
v_call: TRBV7-3
d_call: TRBD2
cdr3_aa: CASSGRGRTDTQYF
cdr3_nt: TGTGCCAGCAGCGGGAGGGGAAGAACAGATACGCAGTATTTT

clone_size: few
j_call: TRBJ2-1
v_call: TRBV10-3
d_call: .
cdr3_aa: CAISEPPRNEQFF
cdr3_nt: TGTGCCATCAGCGAACCTCCTAGGAATGAGCAGTTCTTC

clone_size: .
j_call: TRBJ2-3
v_call: TRBV12-3/TRBV12-4
d_call: .
cdr3_aa: CASKASRVTDTQYF
cdr3_nt: TGTGCCAGTAAGGCTAGCCGGGTCACAGATACGCAGTATTTT

clone_size: .
j_call: TRBJ2-5
v_call: TRBV12-3/TRBV12-4
d_call: TRBD1
cdr3_aa: CASIDRGGETQYF
cdr3_nt: TGTGCCAGCATTGACAGGGGTGGTGAGACCCAGTACTTC

clone_size: .
j_call: TRBJ2-3
v_call: TRBV27
d_call: .
cdr3_aa: CASSLYGRTDTQYF
cdr3_nt: TGTGCCAGCAGTTTATACGGGCGCACAGATACGCAGTATTTT

clone_size: .
j_call: TRBJ2-3
v_call: TRBV9
d_call: .
cdr3_aa: CASSVGLPRTDTQYF
cdr3_nt: TGTGCCAGCAGCGTAGGGCTCCCCCGCACAGATACGCAGTATTTT

clone_size: .
j_call: TRBJ1-1
v_call: TRBV7-2
d_call: .
cdr3_aa: CASSFRPREPHEAFF
cdr3_nt: TGTGCCAGCAGCTTTAGGCCCAGGGAACCCCATGAGGCTTTCTTT

clone_size: .
j_call: TRBJ2-5
v_call: TRBV2
d_call: TRBD2
cdr3_aa: CASSSPLGQGTSGNKETQYF
cdr3_nt: TGTGCCAGCAGTTCACCGCTCGGACAGGGGACTAGCGGGAACAAAGAGACCCAGTACTTC

clone_size: few
j_call: TRBJ2-7
v_call: TRBV28
d_call: .
cdr3_aa: CASRSESYEQYF
cdr3_nt: TGTGCCAGCAGGTCGGAGTCCTACGAGCAGTACTTC

clone_size: .
j_call: TRBJ2-1
v_call: TRBV14
d_call: TRBD2
cdr3_aa: CASSESGSRQFF
cdr3_nt: TGTGCCAGCAGCGAAAGCGGGAGTCGGCAGTTCTTC

clone_size: few
j_call: TRBJ2-7
v_call: TRBV29-1
d_call: TRBD1
cdr3_aa: CSAGTGRAYEQYF
cdr3_nt: TGCAGCGCTGGGACAGGGCGAGCCTACGAGCAGTACTTC

clone_size: many
j_call: TRBJ2-3
v_call: TRBV7-9
d_call: .
cdr3_aa: CASSPGATTDTQYF
cdr3_nt: TGTGCCAGCAGCCCGGGGGCGACCACAGATACGCAGTATTTT

clone_size: .
j_call: TRBJ1-1
v_call: TRBV3-1
d_call: .
cdr3_aa: CASSQVTGTEAFF
cdr3_nt: TGTGCCAGCAGCCAAGTCACAGGGACTGAAGCTTTCTTT

clone_size: .
j_call: TRBJ2-7
v_call: TRBV30
d_call: .
cdr3_aa: CAWSVHRAYEQYF
cdr3_nt: TGTGCCTGGAGTGTACACAGAGCCTACGAGCAGTACTTC

clone_size: many
j_call: TRBJ2-1
v_call: TRBV29-1
d_call: .
cdr3_aa: CSVVLRNEQFF
cdr3_nt: TGCAGCGTCGTTCTTCGAAATGAGCAGTTCTTC

clone_size: .
j_call: TRBJ2-7
v_call: TRBV7-2
d_call: .
cdr3_aa: CASSRNHYEQYF
cdr3_nt: TGTGCCAGCAGCCGGAATCATTACGAGCAGTACTTC

clone_size: few
j_call: TRBJ1-2
v_call: TRBV28
d_call: .
cdr3_aa: CATDPGAANGYTF
cdr3_nt: TGTGCCACCGATCCCGGAGCAGCCAATGGCTACACCTTC

clone_size: .
j_call: TRBJ2-3
v_call: TRBV15
d_call: .
cdr3_aa: CATSRRAVDTQYF
cdr3_nt: TGTGCCACCAGCCGACGTGCTGTAGATACGCAGTATTTT

clone_size: many
j_call: TRBJ2-1
v_call: TRBV4-3
d_call: TRBD1
cdr3_aa: CASSRELAGTGSDNEQFF
cdr3_nt: TGCGCCAGCAGCCGAGAACTAGCCGGGACAGGGTCGGACAATGAGCAGTTCTTC

clone_size: .
j_call: TRBJ1-6
v_call: TRBV3-1
d_call: .
cdr3_aa: CASSQEVNSPLHF
cdr3_nt: TGTGCCAGCAGCCAAGAAGTGAATTCACCCCTCCACTTT

clone_size: .
j_call: TRBJ2-3
v_call: TRBV7-6
d_call: .
cdr3_aa: CASSPRVGGLTDTQYF
cdr3_nt: TGTGCCAGCAGCCCGAGGGTTGGGGGGCTCACAGATACGCAGTATTTT

clone_size: many
j_call: TRBJ1-5
v_call: TRBV12-3/TRBV12-4
d_call: .
cdr3_aa: CASSRRNSNQPQHF
cdr3_nt: TGTGCCAGCAGCCGTCGAAATAGCAATCAGCCCCAGCATTTT

clone_size: .
j_call: TRBJ1-3
v_call: TRBV20-1
d_call: .
cdr3_aa: CSESPHNHSGNTIYF
cdr3_nt: TGCAGTGAGAGCCCCCACAACCACTCTGGAAACACCATATATTTT

clone_size: many
j_call: TRBJ2-3
v_call: TRBV29-1
d_call: .
cdr3_aa: CSVAPLAFTDTQYF
cdr3_nt: TGCAGCGTTGCCCCCTTAGCGTTCACAGATACGCAGTATTTT

clone_size: .
j_call: TRBJ1-4
v_call: TRBV9
d_call: .
cdr3_aa: CASSVGTGTSNEKLFF
cdr3_nt: TGTGCCAGCAGCGTAGGGACCGGGACATCTAATGAAAAACTGTTTTTT

clone_size: .
j_call: TRBJ2-2
v_call: TRBV7-9
d_call: .
cdr3_aa: CASSKDRELFF
cdr3_nt: TGTGCCAGCAGCAAAGACCGGGAGCTGTTTTTT

clone_size: many
j_call: TRBJ2-1
v_call: TRBV7-2
d_call: .
cdr3_aa: CASSLVGGGINEQFF
cdr3_nt: TGTGCCAGCAGCTTAGTCGGTGGAGGGATCAATGAGCAGTTCTTC

clone_size: .
j_call: TRBJ2-7
v_call: TRBV10-3
d_call: .
cdr3_aa: CAISEEEKQYF
cdr3_nt: TGTGCCATCAGTGAGGAGGAGAAACAGTACTTC

clone_size: few
j_call: TRBJ2-7
v_call: TRBV7-8
d_call: .
cdr3_aa: CASSLGLGRNVEQYF
cdr3_nt: TGTGCCAGCAGCTTAGGTCTGGGACGAAACGTAGAGCAGTACTTC

clone_size: .
j_call: TRBJ2-2
v_call: TRBV5-8
d_call: .
cdr3_aa: CASSFEGTNTGELFF
cdr3_nt: TGTGCCAGCAGCTTTGAGGGAACGAACACCGGGGAGCTGTTTTTT

clone_size: .
j_call: TRBJ1-5
v_call: TRBV7-2
d_call: .
cdr3_aa: CASSLGGPGQPQHF
cdr3_nt: TGTGCCAGCAGCTTAGGCGGTCCGGGCCAGCCCCAGCATTTT

clone_size: .
j_call: TRBJ2-2
v_call: TRBV12-3/TRBV12-4
d_call: .
cdr3_aa: CASSLWGPNTGELFF
cdr3_nt: TGTGCCAGCAGTTTATGGGGACCGAACACCGGGGAGCTGTTTTTT